This T cell receptor (beta chain) was sequenced during a study of tumor and adjacent non-tumor tissue in lung cancer. Across the study: Patients were aged about 30 to 85, nine to eleven men and about 5 women, stage I to III.

The table lists this clonotype with many counts. What it binds is unknown. This CDR3 contains 13 residues. Trimming took 4 bases from V and 0 from J, leaving 9 bases between them. The germline V gene has CDR1 SQVTM and CDR2 ANQGSEA. This sample's RNA came from whole unsorted tissue. Distant lung tissue was collected more than 3 cm away from the tumor edge. Study-wide results and caveats: Tumor repertoires had a smaller top 100 clone share than normal lung.

The library came from three nested PCR rounds adapted from ARM-PCR protocols. TCRdb recomputed calls from the multiplex PCR reads with MiXCR, one row per CDR3 protein. Of 35,000 to 55,000 distinct CDR3 sequences detected, roughly three fifths appear once; the ten largest clones hold roughly 19%. Sequences were obtained from distant non-tumor lung tissue. The chain uses TRBV29-1 and TRBJ1-2, with a weak D call TRBD1 (5 bases). The TCR originated in a woman between 35 and 50 years old with non-small cell lung cancer. The CDR3 here is CSVGGRTNYGYTF. CDR3 DNA sequence: TGCAGCGTTGGGGGCAGAACTAACTATGGCTACACCTTC.